This T cell receptor beta chain was found in a study of cytomegalovirus exposure and HLA in healthy donors. General study findings and limits: One later analysis reportedly identified an Asian-associated ancestry cluster that showed fewer N-insertions than the 666-donor mean. Prediction of most subjects' HLA-A and HLA-B alleles by TCR beta sequences was reportedly accurate.

Worth noting for this clone: Its antigen is still unknown.

Germline V CDR1 and CDR2: MNHEY, SMNVEV (reference sequence). V lost 5 bases, J lost 2 bases, and 10 bases lay in between. The CDR3 consists of 14 residues. The PCR made use of 60 Vbeta and 13 Jbeta primers. The table came from immunoSEQ multiplex PCR; TCRdb's copy has only in-frame clones and leaves some out. The sample includes around 190,000 clones, roughly 77% of them seen just once. This chain connects TRBV27 to TRBJ1-5; D is ambiguous. This receptor was obtained from a man aged 35 to 55 in good health and CMV-seropositive. Sequenced material: PBMCs. The CDR3 region is CASSPSTGNQPQHF. The CDR3 nucleotides read TGTGCCAGCAGTCCGAGTACGGGCAATCAGCCCCAGCATTTT.